This TCR beta chain comes out of a study of blood T cell repertoires in COVID-19. Overall study context: In each case, the material was cDNA or gDNA derived from T cells, B-cell-depleted T cells, or PBMCs.

This CDR3 has 13 amino acids. Per germline, CDR1 ENHRY and CDR2 SYGVKD. V was clipped by 6 bases and J by 5 bases, with 13 bases between them. Per the original data handling: From reference gene primer amplification, estimates of nucleated cell counts were derived. The assay was immunoSEQ multiplex PCR, and TCRdb's table has in-frame clones only and misses some. For V, J and clone size, that table is used; D and trimming come from the DNA. The table has tens of thousands of clones, 87% seen once. Material: peripheral blood. The receptor comes from a woman older than 75 with acute or convalescent COVID-19. The gene calls are TRBV10-3 and TRBJ1-2, with D possibly matching TRBD1 (6 bases). CDR3 amino acids: CAISAGQTYGYTF. The DNA for the CDR3 is TGTGCCATCAGCGCAGGACAGACTTATGGCTACACCTTC.